This is a list of T cell receptor beta chains from one sample in a study of T-cell reconstitution after alpha-beta-depleted transplantation in children. TCRdb reanalysed the PCR reads using MiXCR and keeps one entry per CDR3 protein. Counted here are under 450,000 distinct CDR3 sequences, 10% to 15% occurring once; the ten biggest clones make up 3.5% to 4.5%. Sequences were derived from PBMCs, sampled from the stem cell graft. These TCRs come from a human donor who donated a stem cell graft to a child with Fanconi anemia. The CDR3 runs from the conserved cysteine through the conserved F or W. D genes are given only for firm matches. Some rows have no size entry. The others give once, few or many, or a class for an expanded clone.

abundance,v_gene,d_gene,j_gene,CDR3nt,CDR3aa
NA,TRBV15,NA,TRBJ2-5,TGTGCCACCAGCAGAGCAACTTATCAGGAGACCCAGTACTTC,CATSRATYQETQYF
many,TRBV5-1,TRBD2,TRBJ2-1,TGCGCCAGCAGCGCTACTAGCGGGGAGAGTGAGCAGTTCTTC,CASSATSGESEQFF
NA,TRBV3-1,TRBD1,TRBJ1-4,TGTGCCAGCAGCTATACAGGGGGACCTAATGAAAAACTGTTTTTT,CASSYTGGPNEKLFF
few,TRBV3-1,TRBD2,TRBJ2-3,TGTGCCAGCAGCCGAGGGACTAGGAGCACAGATACGCAGTATTTT,CASSRGTRSTDTQYF
NA,TRBV7-2,NA,TRBJ2-5,TGTGCCAGCAGCTTTCCGCCGTTACAAGAGACCCAGTACTTC,CASSFPPLQETQYF
NA,TRBV4-3,NA,TRBJ1-2,TGCGCCAGCACCCGGGGGAGGTCCAGGGGAGGCTACACCTTC,CASTRGRSRGGYTF
few,TRBV21-1,NA,TRBJ1-2,TGTGCCAGCAGCCGTAGGGTACTCCGGCCGGGTGGCTACACCTTC,CASSRRVLRPGGYTF
NA,TRBV5-1,NA,TRBJ1-1,TGCGCCAGCAGCTTGAGGTGCTCAAACACTGAAGCTTTCTTT,CASSLRCSNTEAFF
few,TRBV5-1,NA,TRBJ2-1,TGCGCCAGCAGCCTGGGACTTGTATCGAATGAGCAGTTCTTC,CASSLGLVSNEQFF
few,TRBV7-2,NA,TRBJ1-2,TGTGCCAGCAGCCTGGACCATACTGGTGGCTACACCTTC,CASSLDHTGGYTF
NA,TRBV7-8,NA,TRBJ2-1,TGTGCCAGCAGCTTAGGGGTTTGGGACAATGAGCAGTTCTTC,CASSLGVWDNEQFF
few,TRBV5-1,NA,TRBJ2-5,TGCGCCAGCAGCTCTTTCCCTCAAGAGACCCAGTACTTC,CASSSFPQETQYF
NA,TRBV18,TRBD2,TRBJ2-3,TGTGCCAGCTCACCTGGACTAGCGGGGGGCCCAGATACGCAGTATTTT,CASSPGLAGGPDTQYF
few,TRBV25-1,NA,TRBJ2-6,TGTGCCAGCAGTGAATGGGGAGGTACCGGGGCCAACGTCCTGACTTTC,CASSEWGGTGANVLTF
many,TRBV7-2,NA,TRBJ2-1,TGTGCCAGCAGCCTCGGGCCTAGATACAATGAGCAGTTCTTC,CASSLGPRYNEQFF
few,TRBV20-1,NA,TRBJ2-2,TGCAGTGCTCCTGACAAGTCCACCGGGGAGCTGTTTTTT,CSAPDKSTGELFF
few,TRBV6-1,TRBD2,TRBJ2-3,TGTGCCAGCACCCTCTTACTAGCGGGGGACACAGATACGCAGTATTTT,CASTLLLAGDTDTQYF
NA,TRBV6-5,NA,TRBJ2-1,TGTGCCAGCAGTTACTCGAATACCGCTATAGCATCCTACAATGAGCAGTTCTTC,CASSYSNTAIASYNEQFF
many,TRBV11-2,NA,TRBJ2-6,TGTGCCAGCAGCTTAGGGGGGCAGGGGAAAAGTTTTGGGGCCAACGTCCTGACTTTC,CASSLGGQGKSFGANVLTF
few,TRBV11-1,NA,TRBJ1-2,TGTGCCAGCAGCTCGCCCAACTATGGCTACACCTTC,CASSSPNYGYTF
few,TRBV6-1,TRBD2,TRBJ2-1,TGTGCCAGCAGTGAAGCAGGGAGGGATGAGCAGTTCTTC,CASSEAGRDEQFF
few,TRBV4-3,NA,TRBJ1-5,TGCGCCAGCAGCCCGGGTTGGGGCGCGAATCAGCCCCAGCATTTT,CASSPGWGANQPQHF
few,TRBV5-1,TRBD1,TRBJ2-5,TGCGCCAGCAGCCCCGGGACAGCTCAAGAGACCCAGTACTTC,CASSPGTAQETQYF